The present TCR beta chain was sequenced within a study of response to subunit inactivated influenza vaccine (dated by TCRdb to about 2018). As for the study more broadly: Deep quantitative profiling of the T cell receptor repertoire was used in the study to follow responses to a trivalent subunit inactivated influenza vaccine. On the study overall, not on this receptor specifically: It was suggested by the authors that each seasonal influenza vaccination may recruit only a limited number of new T cells.

From the germline V gene, CDR1 is LGHNA and CDR2 is YNFKEQ. The CDR3 contains 16 residues, cysteine and phenylalanine counted. Solely the CDR3 DNA is kept, with 48 bases framed from the first base. Cut back by 0 bases and 1 base, the V and J ends lie 10 bases apart. This clonotype has a handful of counts. The specificity of this receptor is unknown. Base qualities are not provided; no much larger clone lies one nucleotide away. Receptor libraries were prepared by RT-PCR. For sequencing, an Illumina HiSeq 2500 was employed. TCRdb's own reprocessing of the public reads used fastp at Q25 and MiXCR and kept productive beta chains. Rows matching on CDR3 protein sequence are summarized as one entry with the most common DNA and genes. For this sample there are under 550,000 distinct CDR3 sequences; 7.6% appear just once. Of the sample, about an eighth falls within the top ten clones.

This receptor was identified in a man between 50 and 69 years old who received an inactivated influenza vaccine. Donor details come from another sample of the same person, matched by shared clones. This chain joins TRBV4-2 to TRBJ1-3, with the identity of the D gene unclear. This specimen was PBMCs from blood, taken about 24 months after vaccination. CDR3 loop: CASSQDRVESGNTIYF. The DNA sequence is TGTGCCAGCAGCCAAGACCGGGTAGAGTCTGGAAACACCATATATTTT.